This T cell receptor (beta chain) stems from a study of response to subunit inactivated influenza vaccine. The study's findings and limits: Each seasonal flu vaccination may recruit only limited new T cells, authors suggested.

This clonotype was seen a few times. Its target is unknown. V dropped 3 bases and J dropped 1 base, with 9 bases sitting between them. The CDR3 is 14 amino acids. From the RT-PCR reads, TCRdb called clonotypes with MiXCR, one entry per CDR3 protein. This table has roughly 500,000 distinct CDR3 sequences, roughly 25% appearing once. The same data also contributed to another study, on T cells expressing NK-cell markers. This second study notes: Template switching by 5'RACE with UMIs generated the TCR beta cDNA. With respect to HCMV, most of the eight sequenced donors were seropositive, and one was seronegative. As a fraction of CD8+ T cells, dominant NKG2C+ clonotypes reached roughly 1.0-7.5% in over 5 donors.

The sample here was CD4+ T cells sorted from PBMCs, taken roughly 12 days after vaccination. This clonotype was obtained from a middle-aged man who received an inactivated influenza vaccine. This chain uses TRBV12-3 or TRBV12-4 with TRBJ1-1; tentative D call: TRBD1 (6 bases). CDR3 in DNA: TGTGCCAGCAGTTTTACAGGGAAGAACACTGAAGCTTTCTTT. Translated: CASSFTGKNTEAFF.